This T cell receptor (beta chain) was recorded in a study of T cells after posttransplantation cyclophosphamide. Method: immunoSEQ multiplex PCR; TCRdb's copy keeps in-frame clones and lacks some. The sample contains under 5,000 clones, 65% to 75% of which appear only once. This CDR3 contains 14 residues. Losses at the gene ends were 5 bases for V and 6 bases for J; bases not matched to a gene: 8. Germline CDR1 PRHDT, CDR2 FYEKMQ (reference sequence). Many counts were recorded for this clone. Sampled 1 year posttransplant, controls received myeloablative marrow transplants, methotrexate and a calcineurin inhibitor.

The rearrangement joins TRBV13 to TRBJ1-2; 8 positions match TRBD1. The source was PBMCs, collected after allogeneic stem cell transplant with calcineurin inhibitor and methotrexate. This receptor was obtained from a female patient in her 50s who received an allogeneic stem cell transplant from an unrelated donor, was CMV-positive, and had acute and chronic GVHD. Some T cells may be supplied by the graft donor. CDR3 nucleotides: TGTGCCAGCAGCCTTATGGGGACAGGCGATGGCTACACCTTC. This gives the protein CASSLMGTGDGYTF.